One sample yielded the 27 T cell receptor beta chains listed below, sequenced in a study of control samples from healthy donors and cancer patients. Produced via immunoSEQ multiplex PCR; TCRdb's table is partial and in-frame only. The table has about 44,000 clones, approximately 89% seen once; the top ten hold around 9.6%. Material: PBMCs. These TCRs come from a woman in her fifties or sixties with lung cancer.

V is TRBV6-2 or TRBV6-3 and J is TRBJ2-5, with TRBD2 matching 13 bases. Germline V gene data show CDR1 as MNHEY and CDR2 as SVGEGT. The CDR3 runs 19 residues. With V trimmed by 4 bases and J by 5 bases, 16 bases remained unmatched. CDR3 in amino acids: CASSSDGTSGTPSRETQYF. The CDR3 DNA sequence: TGTGCCAGCAGTTCCGACGGGACTAGCGGGACTCCAAGTAGGGAGACCCAGTACTTC.

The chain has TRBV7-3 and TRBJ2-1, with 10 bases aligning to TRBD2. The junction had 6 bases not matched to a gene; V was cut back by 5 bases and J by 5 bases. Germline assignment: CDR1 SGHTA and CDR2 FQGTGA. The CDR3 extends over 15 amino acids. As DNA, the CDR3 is TGTGCCAGCAGCCCTACTAGCGGGACCCACAATGAGCAGTTCTTC. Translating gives CASSPTSGTHNEQFF.

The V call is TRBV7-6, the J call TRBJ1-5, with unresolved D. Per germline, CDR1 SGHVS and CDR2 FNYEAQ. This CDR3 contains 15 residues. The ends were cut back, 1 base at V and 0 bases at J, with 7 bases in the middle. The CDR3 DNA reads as TGTGCCAGCAGCTTAGTAGCCAGTAGCAATCAGCCCCAGCATTTT. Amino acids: CASSLVASSNQPQHF.

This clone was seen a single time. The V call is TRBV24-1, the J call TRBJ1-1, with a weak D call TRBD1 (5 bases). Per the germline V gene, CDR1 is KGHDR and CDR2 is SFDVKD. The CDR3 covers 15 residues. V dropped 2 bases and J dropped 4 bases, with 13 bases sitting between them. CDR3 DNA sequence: TGTGCCACCAGTGATTCGGACGGCGGGGGCACTGAAGCTTTCTTT. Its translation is CATSDSDGGGTEAFF.

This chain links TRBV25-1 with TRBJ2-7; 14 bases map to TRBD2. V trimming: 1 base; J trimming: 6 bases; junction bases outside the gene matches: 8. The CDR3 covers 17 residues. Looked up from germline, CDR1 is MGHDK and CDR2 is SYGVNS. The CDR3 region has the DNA TGTGCCAGCAGTGAATTCCCGGGACTAGCGGGAGCGGTCGAGCAGTACTTC. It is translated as CASSEFPGLAGAVEQYF.

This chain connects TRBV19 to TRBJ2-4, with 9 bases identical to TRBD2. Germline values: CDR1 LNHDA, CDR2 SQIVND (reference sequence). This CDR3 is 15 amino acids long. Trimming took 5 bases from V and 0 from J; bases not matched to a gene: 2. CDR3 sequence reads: CASSASGEAKNIQYF. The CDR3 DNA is TGTGCCAGTAGTGCTAGCGGGGAAGCCAAAAACATTCAGTACTTC.

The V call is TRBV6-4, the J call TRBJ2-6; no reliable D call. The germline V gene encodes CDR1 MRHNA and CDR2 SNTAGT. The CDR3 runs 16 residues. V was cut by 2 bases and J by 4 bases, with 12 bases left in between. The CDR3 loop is CASSDRSPSGANVLTF. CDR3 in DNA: TGTGCCAGCAGTGACAGGAGTCCTTCCGGGGCCAACGTCCTGACTTTC.

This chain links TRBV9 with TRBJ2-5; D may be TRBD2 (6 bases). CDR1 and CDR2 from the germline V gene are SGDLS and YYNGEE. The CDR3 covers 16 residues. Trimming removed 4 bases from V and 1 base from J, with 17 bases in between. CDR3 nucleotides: TGTGCCAGCAGCTCCGGGACTGTAAAATCCCAAGAGACCCAGTACTTC. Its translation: CASSSGTVKSQETQYF.

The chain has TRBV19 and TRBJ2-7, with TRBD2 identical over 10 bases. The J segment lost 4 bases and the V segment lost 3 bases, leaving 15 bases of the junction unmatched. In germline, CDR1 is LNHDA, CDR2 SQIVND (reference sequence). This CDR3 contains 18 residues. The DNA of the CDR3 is TGTGCCAGTAGTATTTTTGTCAGTCTAGCGGGAGTGAGTTACGAGCAGTACTTC. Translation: CASSIFVSLAGVSYEQYF.

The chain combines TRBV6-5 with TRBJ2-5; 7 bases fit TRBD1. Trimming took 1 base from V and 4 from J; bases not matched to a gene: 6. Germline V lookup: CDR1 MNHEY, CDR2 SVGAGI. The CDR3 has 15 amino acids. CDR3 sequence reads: CASSYLTGMGETQYF. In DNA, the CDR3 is TGTGCCAGCAGTTACTTGACAGGGATGGGAGAGACCCAGTACTTC.

The CDR3 reads CASSPVLGGSGANVLTF. In nucleotides, the CDR3 is TGTGCCAGCAGTCCTGTTTTGGGGGGCTCAGGGGCCAACGTCCTGACTTTC. J is TRBJ2-6 and V is TRBV7-3; D may match TRBD1 or TRBD2 (6 bases each). This CDR3 is 17 amino acids long. V was clipped by 6 bases and J by 4 bases, with 19 bases between them. CDR1 and CDR2 (germline): SGHTA, FQGTGA.

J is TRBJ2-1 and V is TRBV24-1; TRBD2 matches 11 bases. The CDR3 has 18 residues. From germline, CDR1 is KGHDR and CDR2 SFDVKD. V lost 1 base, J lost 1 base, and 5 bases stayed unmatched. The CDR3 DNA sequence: TGTGCCACCAGTGATTTTGCTGGGACTAGCGGATCCTACAATGAGCAGTTCTTC. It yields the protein CATSDFAGTSGSYNEQFF.

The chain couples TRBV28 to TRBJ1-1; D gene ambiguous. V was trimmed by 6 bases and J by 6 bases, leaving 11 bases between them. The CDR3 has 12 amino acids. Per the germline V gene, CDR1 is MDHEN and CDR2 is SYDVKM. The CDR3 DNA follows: TGTGCCAGCAGCCAATACGAAGCTGAAGCTTTCTTT. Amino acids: CASSQYEAEAFF.

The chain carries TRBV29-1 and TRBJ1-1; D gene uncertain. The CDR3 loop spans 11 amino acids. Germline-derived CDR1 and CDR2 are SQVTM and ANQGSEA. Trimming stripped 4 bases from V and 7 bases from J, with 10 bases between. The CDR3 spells CSVVPMIEAFF. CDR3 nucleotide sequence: TGCAGCGTTGTTCCGATGATTGAAGCTTTCTTT.

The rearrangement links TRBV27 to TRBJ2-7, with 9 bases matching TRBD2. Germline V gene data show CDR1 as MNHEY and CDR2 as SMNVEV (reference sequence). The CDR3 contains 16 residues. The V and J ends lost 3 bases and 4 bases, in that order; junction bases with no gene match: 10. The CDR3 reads CASSFGAGGPNYEQYF. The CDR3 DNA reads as TGTGCCAGCAGTTTCGGGGCGGGAGGGCCGAATTACGAGCAGTACTTC.

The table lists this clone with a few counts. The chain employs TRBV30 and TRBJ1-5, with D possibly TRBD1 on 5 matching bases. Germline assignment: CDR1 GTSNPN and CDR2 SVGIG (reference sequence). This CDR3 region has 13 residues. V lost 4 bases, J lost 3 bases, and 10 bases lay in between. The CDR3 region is CAWTGGDNQPQHF. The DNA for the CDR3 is TGTGCCTGGACGGGAGGGGACAATCAGCCCCAGCATTTT.

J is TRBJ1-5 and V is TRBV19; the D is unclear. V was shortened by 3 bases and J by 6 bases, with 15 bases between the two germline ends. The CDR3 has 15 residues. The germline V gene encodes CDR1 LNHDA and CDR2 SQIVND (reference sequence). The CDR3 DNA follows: TGTGCCAGTAGTATCCCCATTACAGAGCGTCAGCCCCAGCATTTT. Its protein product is CASSIPITERQPQHF.

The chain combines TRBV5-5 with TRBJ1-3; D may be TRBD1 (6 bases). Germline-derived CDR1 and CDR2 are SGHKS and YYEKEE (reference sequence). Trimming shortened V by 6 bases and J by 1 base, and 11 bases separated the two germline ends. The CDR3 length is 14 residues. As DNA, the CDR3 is TGTGCCAGCATACAGGGACCATCTGGAAACACCATATATTTT. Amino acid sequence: CASIQGPSGNTIYF.

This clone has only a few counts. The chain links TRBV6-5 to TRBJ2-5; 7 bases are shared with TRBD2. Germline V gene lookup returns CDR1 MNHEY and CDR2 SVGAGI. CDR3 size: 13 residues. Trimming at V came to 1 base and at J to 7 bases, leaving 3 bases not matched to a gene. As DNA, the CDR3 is TGTGCCAGCAGTTACTATCGGGAGGCGACCCAGTACTTC. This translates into CASSYYREATQYF.

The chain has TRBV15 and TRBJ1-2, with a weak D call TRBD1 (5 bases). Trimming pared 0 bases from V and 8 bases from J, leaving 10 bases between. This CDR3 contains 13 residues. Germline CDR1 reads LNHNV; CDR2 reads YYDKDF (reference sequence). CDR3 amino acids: CATSRDTEGGYTF. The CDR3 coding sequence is TGTGCCACCAGCAGAGATACGGAGGGGGGCTACACCTTC.

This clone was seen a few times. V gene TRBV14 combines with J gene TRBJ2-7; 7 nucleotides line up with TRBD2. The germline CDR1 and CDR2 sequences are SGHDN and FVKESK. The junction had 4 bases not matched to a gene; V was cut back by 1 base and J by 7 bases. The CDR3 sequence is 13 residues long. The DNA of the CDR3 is TGTGCCAGCAGCCAAGGACAAGCGGGGGAGCAGTACTTC. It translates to CASSQGQAGEQYF.

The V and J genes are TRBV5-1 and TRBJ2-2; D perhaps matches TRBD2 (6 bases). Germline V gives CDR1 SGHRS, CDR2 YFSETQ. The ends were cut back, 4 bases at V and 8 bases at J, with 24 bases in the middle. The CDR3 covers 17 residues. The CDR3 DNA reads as TGCGCCAGCAGCCCTGGGGGTGCGGGAACATCTGTTGGGGAGCTGTTTTTT. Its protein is CASSPGGAGTSVGELFF.

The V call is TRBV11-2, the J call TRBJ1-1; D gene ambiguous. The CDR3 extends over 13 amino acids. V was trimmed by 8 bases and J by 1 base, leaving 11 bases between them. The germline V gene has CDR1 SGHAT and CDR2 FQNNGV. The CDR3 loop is CASGTDANTEAFF. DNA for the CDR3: TGTGCCAGCGGTACGGACGCGAACACTGAAGCTTTCTTT.

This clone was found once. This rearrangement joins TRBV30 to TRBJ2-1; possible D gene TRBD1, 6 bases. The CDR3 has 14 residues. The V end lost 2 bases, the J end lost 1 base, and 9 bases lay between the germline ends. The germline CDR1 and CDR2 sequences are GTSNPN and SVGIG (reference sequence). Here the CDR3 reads CAWSLQGSYNEQFF. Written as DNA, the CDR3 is TGTGCCTGGAGTTTACAGGGATCCTACAATGAGCAGTTCTTC.

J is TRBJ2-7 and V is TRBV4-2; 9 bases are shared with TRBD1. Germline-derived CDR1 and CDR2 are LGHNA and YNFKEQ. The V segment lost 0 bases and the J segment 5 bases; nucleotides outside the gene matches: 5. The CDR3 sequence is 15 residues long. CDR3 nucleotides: TGTGCCAGCAGCCAAGATCCGGGACAGGGTAACGAGCAGTACTTC. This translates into CASSQDPGQGNEQYF.

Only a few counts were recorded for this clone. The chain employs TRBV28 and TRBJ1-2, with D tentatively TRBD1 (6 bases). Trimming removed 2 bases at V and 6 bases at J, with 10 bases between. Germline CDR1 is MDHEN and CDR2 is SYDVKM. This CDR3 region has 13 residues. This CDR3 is CASSLMAGDGYTF. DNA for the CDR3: TGTGCCAGCAGTTTAATGGCAGGGGATGGCTACACCTTC.

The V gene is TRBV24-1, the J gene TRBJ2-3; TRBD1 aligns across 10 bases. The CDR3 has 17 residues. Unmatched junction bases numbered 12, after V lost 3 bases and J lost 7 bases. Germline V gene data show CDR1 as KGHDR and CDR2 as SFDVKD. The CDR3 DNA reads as TGTGCCACCAGTGATAGTTCCGGGACAGGGGTAGTTCATACGCAGTATTTT. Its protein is CATSDSSGTGVVHTQYF.